The rows below give T cell receptor beta chains drawn from one sample of a study of T-cell reconstitution after alpha-beta-depleted transplantation in children. A single record per CDR3 protein comes from TCRdb applying MiXCR to the PCR reads. The repertoire holds roughly 400,000 distinct CDR3 sequences, roughly 44% seen once, with 27% in the top ten. The specimen comprised PBMCs, sampled before TCRalphabeta/CD19-depleted stem cell transplant. These receptors came from a girl aged 2 to 9 with aplastic anemia, due to receive a stem cell transplant. CDR3s include the opening cysteine and the closing phenylalanine or tryptophan. The D gene is left open where the match is weak. Not all rows give a size; the values are once, few, many and, for expanded clones, a class.

v_call	cdr3_length	d_call	j_call	clone_size	cdr3_aa	cdr3_nt
TRBV20-1	16	-	TRBJ1-5	-	CSATPLGMTGYQPQHF	TGCAGTGCTACCCCCTTGGGGATGACGGGATATCAGCCCCAGCATTTT
TRBV5-1	16	-	TRBJ2-6	-	CAIGTELRTGANVLTF	TGCGCCATCGGGACGGAACTTCGGACTGGGGCCAACGTCCTGACTTTC
TRBV12-3/TRBV12-4	16	TRBD1	TRBJ2-5	-	CASSSKGTGWEETQYF	TGTGCCAGCAGTTCCAAGGGGACAGGGTGGGAAGAGACCCAGTACTTC
TRBV6-5	15	-	TRBJ2-2	-	CASSYIGVGTGELFF	TGTGCCAGCAGTTACATTGGGGTCGGCACCGGGGAGCTGTTTTTT
TRBV6-1	14	TRBD1	TRBJ2-2	-	CASSEDRGLGELFF	TGTGCCAGCAGTGAAGACAGGGGGCTCGGGGAGCTGTTTTTT
TRBV11-2	13	-	TRBJ2-5	-	CASSPGTKETQYF	TGTGCCAGCAGCCCGGGGACCAAAGAGACCCAGTACTTC
TRBV3-1	14	-	TRBJ1-2	-	CASSHPRPLAGYTF	TGTGCCAGCAGCCATCCCAGGCCCCTAGCTGGCTACACCTTC
TRBV11-1	18	-	TRBJ2-1	-	CASSSTISTQSSYNEQFF	TGTGCCAGCAGCTCGACGATATCGACGCAGAGCTCCTACAATGAGCAGTTCTTC
TRBV28	13	TRBD1	TRBJ1-1	-	CASRNRGNTEAFF	TGTGCCAGCAGGAACAGGGGAAACACTGAAGCTTTCTTT
TRBV7-3	16	TRBD2	TRBJ2-2	-	CASSLSTSGSTGELFF	TGTGCCAGCAGCCTAAGTACTAGCGGGAGCACCGGGGAGCTGTTTTTT
TRBV5-1	14	-	TRBJ2-2	many	CASSLTGLTGELFF	TGCGCCAGCAGCTTGACGGGACTGACCGGGGAGCTGTTTTTT
TRBV5-4	14	-	TRBJ2-2	-	CASSLGLFTGELFF	TGTGCCAGCAGCTTGGGACTGTTCACCGGGGAGCTGTTTTTT
TRBV4-1	17	TRBD1	TRBJ1-5	-	CASSQLVRGLGNQPQHF	TGCGCCAGCAGCCAACTTGTGAGGGGGCTCGGCAATCAGCCCCAGCATTTT
TRBV5-1	12	-	TRBJ2-5	-	CASSHYRETQYF	TGCGCCAGCAGCCACTACCGGGAGACCCAGTACTTC
TRBV10-3	13	TRBD1	TRBJ2-4	-	CATSRDRVDIQYF	TGTGCCACGAGCCGGGACAGGGTAGACATTCAGTACTTC
TRBV7-9	16	TRBD2	TRBJ2-1	many	CASRNIAGGRSNEQFF	TGTGCCAGCAGGAATATAGCGGGAGGCCGTTCCAATGAGCAGTTCTTC
TRBV28	12	-	TRBJ1-2	many	CASSSGNYGYTF	TGTGCCAGCAGTTCCGGGAACTATGGCTACACCTTC
TRBV20-1	17	TRBD2	TRBJ2-4	-	CSARVVGRMGSKNIQYF	TGCAGTGCTAGAGTGGTCGGGAGGATGGGGTCCAAAAACATTCAGTACTTC
TRBV7-2	12	-	TRBJ1-1	few	CASSFGSAEAFF	TGTGCCAGCAGCTTCGGGTCCGCCGAAGCTTTCTTT
TRBV7-6	15	-	TRBJ2-1	-	CASSTYSQGIGEQFF	TGTGCCAGCAGCACGTACAGTCAGGGTATCGGTGAGCAGTTCTTC